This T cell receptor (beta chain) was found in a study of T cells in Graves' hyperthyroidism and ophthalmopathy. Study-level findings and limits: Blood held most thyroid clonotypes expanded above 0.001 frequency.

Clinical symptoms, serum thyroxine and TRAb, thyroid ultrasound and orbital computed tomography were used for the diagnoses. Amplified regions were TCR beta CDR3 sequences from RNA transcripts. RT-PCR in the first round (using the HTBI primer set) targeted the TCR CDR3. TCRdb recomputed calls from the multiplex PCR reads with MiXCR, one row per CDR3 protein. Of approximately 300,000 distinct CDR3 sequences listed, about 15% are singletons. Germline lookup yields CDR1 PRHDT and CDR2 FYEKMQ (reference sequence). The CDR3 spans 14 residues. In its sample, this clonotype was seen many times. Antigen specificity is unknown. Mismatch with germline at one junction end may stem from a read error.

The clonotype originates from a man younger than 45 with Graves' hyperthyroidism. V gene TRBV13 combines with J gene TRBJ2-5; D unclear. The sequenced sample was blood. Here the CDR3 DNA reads TGTGCCGGCAGCTTACTTGGCAATTCGGAGACCCAGTACTTC. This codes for CAGSLLGNSETQYF.